The source of this TCR beta chain is a study of blood T cell repertoires in COVID-19. Study in general: The study drew acute and convalescent COVID-19 samples from the United States, Italy and Spain. In each case, the material was cDNA or gDNA derived from T cells, B-cell-depleted T cells, or PBMCs.

Clones were sequenced by immunoSEQ multiplex PCR, and TCRdb holds only the in-frame ones, with some missing. The sample records 100,000 to 150,000 clones, roughly 87% being singletons. This CDR3 is built from 15 residues. The receptor comes from a human donor in a cohort sampled during active COVID-19. Material for sequencing was peripheral blood. This chain links TRBV21-1 with TRBJ1-5. TRBV21-1 represents a pseudogene. The CDR3, as DNA: TGTGCCAGCAGCATAGTGTTGGTAGGCAATCAGCCCCAGCATTTT. Encoded protein: CASSIVLVGNQPQHF.